Below are 23 T cell receptor beta chains sequenced from a single sample in a study of blood T cells in healthy people across ages. Sample-barcoded 5' priming and a J-beta primer mix drove a second PCR of roughly 6 to 12 cycles. TCRdb processed the 5' RACE reads anew with MiXCR; each CDR3 protein has one entry. The table lists some 1.4 million distinct CDR3 sequences, roughly 45% of them singletons. Sequenced: blood. The receptors stem from a young woman in good health.

The J gene is TRBJ2-1, the V gene TRBV27; 9 positions agree with TRBD2. Germline V gives CDR1 MNHEY, CDR2 SMNVEV (reference sequence). The CDR3 loop spans 15 amino acids. The junction had 6 bases not matched to a gene; V was cut back by 0 bases and J by 9 bases. The CDR3 bases are TGTGCCAGCAGTTTATCTATAGCGGGAGCGCGTGAGCAGTTCTTC. Translating it yields CASSLSIAGAREQFF.

This chain's CDR3 is CASNLRGGPQYF. CDR3 coding DNA: TGTGCCAGCAACCTGCGGGGCGGCCCGCAGTATTTT. This chain uses TRBV6-6 with TRBJ2-3; maybe TRBD2 (6 bases). Germline V gives CDR1 MNHNY, CDR2 SVGAGI (reference sequence). V was shortened by 7 bases and J by 10 bases, with 15 bases between the two germline ends. This CDR3 is 12 amino acids long.

With respect to this clonotype: Germline and junction disagree at one end, which may indicate a read error. The V call is TRBV10-3, the J call TRBJ2-3, with D possibly being TRBD2 (6 bases). The CDR3 sequence is 14 residues long. CDR1 is ENHRY, CDR2 SYGVKD, per germline. The CDR3 loop reads CAISDTGVGDTRYF. As DNA, the CDR3 is TGTGCCATCAGTGACACGGGAGTTGGAGATACGCGGTATTTT.

This clonotype appeared many times. At one of its ends the junction is not consistent with the germline gene, which may arise from a read error. The CDR3 region is CASSLVANEQFF. The CDR3 nucleotides are TGTGCCAGCAGTTTAGTGGCGAATGAGCAGTTCTTC. V is TRBV7-9 and J is TRBJ2-1; no definite D call. CDR1 is SEHNR, CDR2 FQNEAQ, per germline (reference sequence). This CDR3 spans 12 amino acids.

The CDR3, as DNA: TGTGCCAGCAGTGCCCGGGATGGGAACACCGGGGAGCTGTTTTTT. It codes for CASSARDGNTGELFF. V usage is TRBV2 and J usage is TRBJ2-2; D is perhaps TRBD2 (5 bases). The V and J ends lost 4 bases and 1 base respectively, with 10 bases between them. The V gene's germline CDR1 is SNHLY and CDR2 FYNNEI. This CDR3 contains 15 residues. The full variable domain, rest sourced from reference TRBV2 and TRBJ2-2, is EPEVTQTPSHQVTQMGQEVILRCVPISNHLYFYWYRQILGQKVEFLVSFYNNEISEKSEIFDDQFSVERPDGSNFTLKIRSTKLEDSAMYFCASSARDGNTGELFFGEGSRLTVL.

The chain employs TRBV27 and TRBJ1-1; D call uncertain. Germline loops: CDR1 MNHEY, CDR2 SMNVEV (reference sequence). V was pared by 3 bases and J by 0 bases, with 11 bases between. The CDR3 spans 15 residues. As DNA, the CDR3 is TGTGCCAGCAGTTTCTCCGTCTCGATGAACACTGAAGCTTTCTTT. Its protein product is CASSFSVSMNTEAFF.

This clonotype came up a few times. The gene calls are TRBV27 and TRBJ2-5, with 8 bases fitting TRBD2. The CDR3 is 17 amino acids. The V gene's germline CDR1 is MNHEY and CDR2 SMNVEV (reference sequence). After removal of 0 bases from V and 5 bases from J, the junction contained 11 bases not matched to a gene. CDR3 DNA: TGTGCCAGCAGTTTATCGGGGGCCAGCGGGAGCCGGGAGACCCAGTACTTC. Translated, it gives CASSLSGASGSRETQYF.

The chain links TRBV20-1 to TRBJ2-7; 11 bases are a match to TRBD2. Germline loops: CDR1 DFQATT, CDR2 SNEGSKA (reference sequence). Germline trimming cut 5 bases from V and 1 base from J; bases unmatched to any gene: 10. The length of the CDR3 is 16 residues. The CDR3 here is CSAPSGTSGPSYEQYF. The CDR3, as DNA: TGCAGTGCTCCCTCCGGGACTAGCGGACCATCCTACGAGCAGTACTTC.

In its sample, this clonotype was seen once. J is TRBJ2-5 and V is TRBV11-2, with TRBD2 identical over 10 bases. Germline V gives CDR1 SGHAT, CDR2 FQNNGV. The trim removed 4 bases at V and 5 bases at J, leaving 19 bases unmatched. The CDR3 loop spans 19 amino acids. The CDR3, as DNA: TGTGCCAGCAGCTGGCTGACAGCCAGCGGGAGGGCCCTCGCGGAGACCCAGTACTTC. Protein sequence: CASSWLTASGRALAETQYF.

This chain uses TRBV6-1 with TRBJ1-5; 7 nucleotides align to TRBD1. The V gene end was trimmed by 6 bases and the J gene end by 2 bases; junction bases not matched to a gene: 4. This CDR3 region has 14 residues. Looked up from germline, CDR1 is MNHNS and CDR2 is SASEGT. The CDR3 loop reads CASRRQGGNQPQHF. DNA of the CDR3: TGTGCCAGCAGAAGACAGGGCGGCAATCAGCCCCAGCATTTT.

The gene calls are TRBV10-3 and TRBJ2-5; D is possibly TRBD2 (5 bases). V lost 0 bases and J 2 bases, leaving 7 bases between the germline ends. The CDR3 spans 14 residues. Germline V CDR1 and CDR2: ENHRY, SYGVKD. CDR3 sequence reads: CAISESRGQETQYF. DNA for the CDR3: TGTGCCATCAGTGAGTCACGGGGTCAAGAGACCCAGTACTTC.

The rearrangement links TRBV12-3 or TRBV12-4 to TRBJ2-1; D remains ambiguous. The CDR3 totals 11 residues. V lost 3 bases to trimming and J lost 8 bases, with 5 bases between them. This CDR3 reads CASSFEHEQFF. The CDR3 region has the DNA TGTGCCAGCAGTTTTGAGCATGAGCAGTTCTTC.

This clonotype was found a few times. This sequence joins TRBV7-9 and TRBJ2-1; D may be TRBD1 (5 bases). Germline V gene data show CDR1 as SEHNR and CDR2 as FQNEAQ (reference sequence). Trimming took 3 bases from V and 5 from J, leaving 14 bases between them. The CDR3 loop spans 15 amino acids. The CDR3 loop reads CASSFVSAGNNEQFF. In DNA, the CDR3 is TGTGCCAGCAGCTTTGTATCCGCAGGGAACAATGAGCAGTTCTTC. Looking up the rest from reference TRBV7-9 and TRBJ2-1 gives the full variable domain: DTGVSQNPRHKITKRGQNVTFRCDPISEHNRLYWYRQTLGQGPEFLTYFQNEAQLEKSRLLSDRFSAERPKGSFSTLEIQRTEQGDSAMYLCASSFVSAGNNEQFFGPGTRLTVL.

The rearrangement joins TRBV7-9 to TRBJ1-2, with no clear D. Deletions cut 4 bases from V and 8 bases from J, with 20 bases between. The CDR3 totals 15 residues. Germline V gene data show CDR1 as SEHNR and CDR2 as FQNEAQ (reference sequence). The CDR3 nucleotides are TGTGCCAGCAGCTCCGAGAAGGCCCGAGGAAGAGGCTACACCTTC. It specifies CASSSEKARGRGYTF.

This clonotype was seen once. V usage is TRBV6-1 and J usage is TRBJ2-3; D is ambiguous. The germline CDR1 and CDR2 sequences are MNHNS and SASEGT. The CDR3 has 15 amino acids. V was shortened by 3 bases and J by 0 bases, with 10 bases between the two germline ends. CDR3 region: CASSDLAGSTDTQYF. CDR3 sequence (DNA): TGTGCCAGCAGTGACCTCGCTGGGAGCACAGATACGCAGTATTTT.

In this sample, this clonotype turned up a few times. The rearrangement links TRBV28 to TRBJ1-1, with a tentative D call TRBD1 (6 bases). The length of the CDR3 is 17 residues. V was clipped by 4 bases and J by 3 bases, with 21 bases between them. Germline assignment: CDR1 MDHEN and CDR2 SYDVKM. CDR3 region: CASSSTGWGGSDTEAFF. The CDR3 nucleotides are TGTGCCAGCAGTTCCACAGGGTGGGGGGGATCAGACACTGAAGCTTTCTTT.

The CDR3 sequence is CASSQESGPPYEQYF. CDR3 coding DNA: TGCGCCAGCAGCCAAGAATCAGGGCCCCCCTACGAGCAGTACTTC. The chain has TRBV4-1 and TRBJ2-7; D possibly corresponds to TRBD1 (5 bases). CDR3 size: 15 residues. CDR1 is MGHRA, CDR2 YSYEKL, per germline. Trimming cost V 0 bases and J 2 bases, with 11 bases left between them.

This clonotype showed up just once. The chain combines TRBV7-2 with TRBJ2-7, with D perhaps assigned TRBD1 or TRBD2 (5 bases each). The V end lost 5 bases, the J end lost 2 bases, and 13 bases lay between the germline ends. Germline V gene lookup returns CDR1 SGHTA and CDR2 FQGNSA. The CDR3 has 14 amino acids. DNA for the CDR3: TGTGCCAGCAGCCTACGAGGGGTAACCTACGAGCAGTACTTC. Translation: CASSLRGVTYEQYF. Full variable domain (rest looked up from reference TRBV7-2 and TRBJ2-7): GAGVSQSPSNKVTEKGKDVELRCDPISGHTALYWYRQSLGQGLEFLIYFQGNSAPDKSGLPSDRFSAERTGGSVSTLTIQRTQQEDSAVYLCASSLRGVTYEQYFGPGTRLTVT.

The chain combines TRBV4-1 with TRBJ2-1; D possibly matches TRBD1 or TRBD2 (5 bases each). The CDR3 is 16 amino acids. V was shortened by 4 bases and J by 2 bases, with 15 bases between the two germline ends. Germline V gene lookup returns CDR1 MGHRA and CDR2 YSYEKL. The CDR3 bases are TGCGCCAGCAGCCCAGAGGGACCGGCGCCCTACAATGAGCAGTTCTTC. It codes for CASSPEGPAPYNEQFF.

This clonotype was seen a handful of times. The chain couples TRBV7-9 to TRBJ2-7, with a tentative D call TRBD1 (5 bases). The CDR3 covers 15 residues. The germline V gene has CDR1 SEHNR and CDR2 FQNEAQ (reference sequence). The ends were cut back, 4 bases at V and 6 bases at J, with 19 bases in the middle. The CDR3 is CASSSGVGDGLEQYF. Here the CDR3 DNA reads TGTGCCAGCAGCTCAGGTGTAGGGGATGGGCTCGAGCAGTACTTC.

This clonotype has a single count. Likely a read error: the CDR3 ends without its conserved phenylalanine or tryptophan. The genes are TRBV10-3 and TRBJ2-1, with TRBD2 identical over 9 bases. Germline V gene lookup returns CDR1 ENHRY and CDR2 SYGVKD. CDR3 size: 15 residues. Losses at the gene ends were 1 base for V and 7 bases for J; bases not matched to a gene: 5. This CDR3 reads CAISEFSGSGNEQFL. CDR3 sequence (DNA): TGTGCCATCAGTGAGTTTAGCGGGAGCGGGAATGAGCAGTTCTTA.

This clonotype has only a few counts. The chain combines TRBV7-3 with TRBJ2-1; 7 positions match TRBD1. The trim removed 2 bases at V and 2 bases at J, leaving 6 bases unmatched. The CDR3 spans 16 residues. Germline V gene sequence: CDR1 SGHTA, CDR2 FQGTGA. CDR3 in amino acids: CASSLSTGRAYNEQFF. The CDR3 DNA is TGTGCCAGCAGCTTATCGACAGGGCGAGCCTACAATGAGCAGTTCTTC.

This clonotype has just a few counts. The chain has TRBV2 and TRBJ2-5, with unresolved D. CDR1 and CDR2 (germline): SNHLY, FYNNEI. The ends were cut back, 8 bases at V and 5 bases at J, with 12 bases in the middle. This CDR3 comprises 12 residues. The CDR3 loop reads CASQRVSETQYF. In DNA, the CDR3 is TGTGCCAGCCAACGAGTATCGGAGACCCAGTACTTC.